Sequencing of this TCR beta chain was carried out in a study of CD8 T cells in ankylosing spondylitis. Of note for this clonotype: What it binds is unknown.

CDR3 length: 16 amino acids. The V and J ends lost 1 base and 1 base, in that order; junction bases with no gene match: 5. CDR1 is MDHEN and CDR2 is SYDVKM in the germline V gene. From the 5' RACE reads, TCRdb called clonotypes with MiXCR, one entry per CDR3 protein. The sample has 150,000 to 200,000 distinct CDR3 sequences; roughly a third are singletons. Findings of the study overall: Characteristic, it appeared, of ankylosing spondylitis blood was a TCR beta motif of several highly homologous variants.

The sample comprised synovial fluid, either unsorted or a sorted T cell fraction (not recorded which). The receptor's source is a male donor with ankylosing spondylitis. The V and J genes are TRBV28 and TRBJ2-5; 8 bases line up with TRBD2. The CDR3 region is CASSLSAGGGQETQYF. Here the CDR3 DNA reads TGTGCCAGCAGTTTATCGGCGGGGGGTGGCCAAGAGACCCAGTACTTC.